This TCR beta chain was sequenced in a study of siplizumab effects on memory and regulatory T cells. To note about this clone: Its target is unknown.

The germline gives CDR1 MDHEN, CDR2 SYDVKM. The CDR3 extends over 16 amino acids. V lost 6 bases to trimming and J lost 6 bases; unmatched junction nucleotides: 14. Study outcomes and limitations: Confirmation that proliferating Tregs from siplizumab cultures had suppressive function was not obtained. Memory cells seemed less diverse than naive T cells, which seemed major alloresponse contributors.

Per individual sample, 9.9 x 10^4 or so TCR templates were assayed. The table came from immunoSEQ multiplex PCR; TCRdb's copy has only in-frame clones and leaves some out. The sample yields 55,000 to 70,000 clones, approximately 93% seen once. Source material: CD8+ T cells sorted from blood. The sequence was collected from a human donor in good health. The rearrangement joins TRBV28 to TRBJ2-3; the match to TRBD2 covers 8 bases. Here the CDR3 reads CASSRIAGKDADTQYF. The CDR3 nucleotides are TGTGCCAGCAGCCGAATAGCGGGAAAAGATGCCGATACGCAGTATTTT.